This passage covers 29 T cell receptor beta chains from one sample sequenced in a study of blood T cell repertoires in COVID-19 (dated by TCRdb to about 2020). Library preparation was by the immunoSEQ multiplex PCR assay. Imported from immuneACCESS, the table was reduced by TCRdb to in-frame sequences with V and J called. These copies leave out some clones; in studies compared against another copy, an unresolved V gene accounts for under half, and the cause of the remainder is not known. The sample table lists 160,000 or so clones, 75% to 85% of them with a count of one. The ten largest clones represent nearly 10% of the sample. Sequenced: peripheral blood. The receptors come from a woman in her 50s with acute or convalescent COVID-19.

The chain carries TRBV7-2 and TRBJ2-1; perhaps TRBD1 as D (6 bases). The CDR3 contains 15 residues. Per germline, CDR1 SGHTA and CDR2 FQGNSA. The germline V and J ends were trimmed by 1 base and 4 bases, with 11 bases remaining between them. The CDR3 here is CASSLGGQYYNEQFF. The DNA for the CDR3 is TGTGCCAGCAGCTTAGGGGGACAATATTACAATGAGCAGTTCTTC.

The genes are TRBV3-1 (or the pseudogene TRBV3-2) and TRBJ2-1; possible D gene TRBD1, 6 bases. The ends were cut back, 5 bases at V and 7 bases at J, with 21 bases in the middle. From germline, CDR1 is LGHDT and CDR2 YNNKEL (reference sequence). The CDR3 extends over 16 amino acids. In DNA, the CDR3 is TGTGCCAGCAGCACGGTCCCCGACACAGGGTCAAATGAGCAGTTCTTC. Its protein product is CASSTVPDTGSNEQFF.

The chain combines TRBV19 with TRBJ1-1; no definite D call. In germline, CDR1 is LNHDA, CDR2 SQIVND (reference sequence). CDR3 length: 14 amino acids. V was shortened by 1 base and J by 7 bases, with 13 bases between the two germline ends. Here the CDR3 DNA reads TGTGCCAGTAGTATAGTTGGGTTGACTCGTGAAGCTTTCTTT. It yields the protein CASSIVGLTREAFF.

This chain joins TRBV6-5 and TRBJ2-5; D gene uncertain. The V gene lost 8 bases and the J gene lost 2 bases, with 6 bases spanning the gap. In germline, CDR1 is MNHEY, CDR2 SVGAGI. The CDR3 extends over 11 amino acids. For the CDR3, the DNA is TGTGCCAGCTATTATCAAGAGACCCAGTACTTC. Protein sequence: CASYYQETQYF.

This clone has just one count. The chain combines TRBV2 with TRBJ1-2; perhaps TRBD1 as D (6 bases). The CDR3 length is 13 residues. Between the trimmed V and J ends, which lost 1 base and 7 bases, there was a span of 10 bases. The germline V gene encodes CDR1 SNHLY and CDR2 FYNNEI. The CDR3 DNA follows: TGTGCCAGCAGTGAAGGGGGGCTCGGTGGCTACACCTTC. Amino acids: CASSEGGLGGYTF.

The chain recombines TRBV12-3 or TRBV12-4 with TRBJ1-1; tentatively, D is TRBD1 (5 bases). Trimming cost V 6 bases and J 2 bases, with 10 bases left between them. The CDR3 sequence is 13 residues long. The CDR3 DNA reads TGTGCCAGCAGGCCTTGGGGCAACACTGAAGCTTTCTTT. Translated, it gives CASRPWGNTEAFF.

V usage is TRBV9 and J usage is TRBJ1-3, with D perhaps matching TRBD1 (5 bases). The CDR3 consists of 16 residues. Germline V gene sequence: CDR1 SGDLS, CDR2 YYNGEE. Trimming took off 3 bases at V and 2 bases at J, with 15 bases between the two ends. The CDR3 reads CASSASAGVPGNTIYF. In nucleotides, the CDR3 is TGTGCCAGCAGCGCTAGCGCGGGGGTCCCTGGAAACACCATATATTTT.

A single count supports this clone. This CDR3 reads CASSIRDRENNEQFF. CDR3 nucleotides: TGTGCCAGTAGTATCCGGGACAGAGAGAACAATGAGCAGTTCTTC. This chain uses TRBV19 with TRBJ2-1, with 7 bases that match TRBD1. Unmatched junction bases numbered 7, after V lost 3 bases and J lost 5 bases. The germline gives CDR1 LNHDA, CDR2 SQIVND (reference sequence). The CDR3 contains 15 residues. Filled out from reference TRBV19 and TRBJ2-1, the complete variable domain reads DGGITQSPKYLFRKEGQNVTLSCEQNLNHDAMYWYRQDPGQGLRLIYYSQIVNDFQKGDIAEGYSVSREKKESFPLTVTSAQKNPTAFYLCASSIRDRENNEQFFGPGTRLTVL.

V usage is TRBV7-8 and J usage is TRBJ2-5; D is perhaps TRBD2 (5 bases). V was pared by 1 base and J by 5 bases, with 17 bases between. CDR3 length: 16 amino acids. Germline CDR1 SGHVS, CDR2 FQNEAQ. The CDR3 DNA follows: TGTGCCAGCAGCTTAGTGTTTGGGAGTGGTCGTGAGACCCAGTACTTC. It translates to CASSLVFGSGRETQYF.

The rearrangement links TRBV11-2 to TRBJ2-2, with D possibly TRBD1 on 6 matching bases. The V and J ends lost 7 bases and 3 bases respectively, with 12 bases between them. Per the germline V gene, CDR1 is SGHAT and CDR2 is FQNNGV. The CDR3 extends over 14 amino acids. The CDR3 DNA sequence: TGTGCCAGCACCACAGGGCCGGACACCGGGGAGCTGTTTTTT. Amino acid sequence: CASTTGPDTGELFF.

The genes are TRBV6-5 and TRBJ2-1; possible D gene TRBD1, 6 bases. Germline V lookup: CDR1 MNHEY, CDR2 SVGAGI. V lost 4 bases and J lost 0, with 10 bases in between. The CDR3 sequence is 15 residues long. CDR3 DNA sequence: TGTGCCAGCAGTTCCCAACAGGGCTCCTACAATGAGCAGTTCTTC. Translating gives CASSSQQGSYNEQFF.

J is TRBJ2-7 and V is TRBV5-1, with 9 bases fitting TRBD2. The CDR3 has 17 residues. Germline CDR1 is SGHRS and CDR2 is YFSETQ. V gave up 4 bases and J gave up 2 bases; unmatched junction bases: 13. The CDR3 loop reads CASSPHPLAGQPYEQYF. CDR3 DNA: TGCGCCAGCAGCCCTCACCCCCTAGCGGGGCAACCCTACGAGCAGTACTTC.

CDR3 residues: CASSLPGEETQYF. For the CDR3, the DNA is TGCGCCAGCAGCTTGCCGGGGGAAGAGACCCAGTACTTC. This chain uses TRBV5-1 with TRBJ2-5; the D gene is possibly TRBD2 (6 bases). This CDR3 has 13 residues. Deletions cut 1 base from V and 3 bases from J, with 7 bases between. Germline CDR1 is SGHRS and CDR2 is YFSETQ.

V is TRBV19 and J is TRBJ2-2; D may be TRBD1 (6 bases). CDR3 size: 14 residues. Trimming took 4 bases from V and 6 from J, leaving 12 bases between them. Germline V gene sequence: CDR1 LNHDA, CDR2 SQIVND (reference sequence). CDR3 sequence reads: CASSTGEFSGELFF. The DNA for the CDR3 is TGTGCCAGTAGTACAGGGGAATTTTCCGGGGAGCTGTTTTTT.

The chain combines TRBV30 with TRBJ2-5; D may be TRBD2 (6 bases). V was cut by 1 base and J by 7 bases, with 16 bases left in between. CDR1 is GTSNPN and CDR2 is SVGIG in the germline V gene (reference sequence). The CDR3 has 14 amino acids. The CDR3 bases are TGTGCCTGGAGTGGGGACTCCGGAGGCGGGACCCAGTACTTC. It codes for CAWSGDSGGGTQYF.

The gene calls are TRBV13 and TRBJ1-1, with TRBD1 as a possible D gene (5 bases). V lost 2 bases, J lost 2 bases, and 12 bases lay in between. This CDR3 has 15 amino acids. Germline V CDR1 and CDR2: PRHDT, FYEKMQ (reference sequence). CDR3 sequence (DNA): TGTGCCAGCAGCTTAAATATCAGGGTTAACACTGAAGCTTTCTTT. The encoded protein is CASSLNIRVNTEAFF.

V gene TRBV7-9 combines with J gene TRBJ2-1; 7 bases are a match to TRBD2. The CDR3 is 13 residues long. After removal of 1 base from V and 7 bases from J, the junction contained 1 base not matched to a gene. Germline assignment: CDR1 SEHNR and CDR2 FQNEAQ (reference sequence). The CDR3 DNA sequence: TGTGCCAGCAGCTTAGGTAGCGGGAATGAGCAGTTCTTC. Translation: CASSLGSGNEQFF.

Only one count was recorded for this clone. This chain uses TRBV7-9 with TRBJ2-5; D is unclear. Germline V CDR1 and CDR2: SEHNR, FQNEAQ (reference sequence). The CDR3 runs 13 residues. The germline V and J ends were trimmed by 2 bases and 4 bases, with 8 bases remaining between them. The DNA for the CDR3 is TGTGCCAGCAGCTTACGCGGAATAGAGACCCAGTACTTC. As protein: CASSLRGIETQYF.

The genes are TRBV11-1 and TRBJ1-6; unclear D gene. Germline V CDR1 and CDR2: SGHAT, FQDESV (reference sequence). The CDR3 runs to 12 residues. V lost 3 bases and J lost 7, with 4 bases in between. The CDR3, as DNA: TGTGCCAGCAGCTTTGTAAATTCACCCCTCCACTTT. It yields the protein CASSFVNSPLHF.

The V and J genes are TRBV12-3 or TRBV12-4 and TRBJ1-2; no reliable D call. CDR3 length equals 13 residues. V lost 1 base and J 3 bases, leaving 6 bases between the germline ends. CDR3 protein: CASSLDPDYGYTF. In nucleotides, the CDR3 is TGTGCCAGCAGTTTAGACCCAGACTATGGCTACACCTTC.

V and J are TRBV2 and TRBJ2-7; 7 nucleotides align to TRBD1. Germline V gene lookup returns CDR1 SNHLY and CDR2 FYNNEI. The CDR3 is made up of 17 amino acids. V trimming: 3 bases; J trimming: 3 bases; junction bases outside the gene matches: 14. The CDR3 DNA follows: TGTGCCAGCAGTGACCCCACATCGACAGGGAGCCTCTACGAGCAGTACTTC. Translating it yields CASSDPTSTGSLYEQYF.

This clone was detected a few times. The chain's CDR3 is CASSSFPRTSGRAETQYF. CDR3 in DNA: TGTGCCAGCAGTTCATTTCCCCGGACTAGCGGGAGGGCAGAGACCCAGTACTTC. The chain uses TRBV28 and TRBJ2-5; 15 bases map to TRBD2. There are 18 residues in the CDR3. Germline V gene sequence: CDR1 MDHEN, CDR2 SYDVKM. J lost 4 bases, V lost 4 bases, and 10 bases had no gene match.

This chain connects TRBV2 to TRBJ1-5, with D hard to call. The CDR3 sequence is 13 residues long. Germline V CDR1 and CDR2: SNHLY, FYNNEI. Trimming stripped 6 bases from V and 5 bases from J, with 11 bases between. CDR3 bases: TGTGCCAGCAGCGGGGAGGTGGATCAGCCCCAGCATTTT. Its protein is CASSGEVDQPQHF.

The rearrangement joins TRBV19 to TRBJ2-1; 9 bases match TRBD2. Germline values: CDR1 LNHDA, CDR2 SQIVND (reference sequence). The CDR3 totals 16 residues. V lost 4 bases, J lost 7 bases, and 11 bases stayed unmatched. CDR3 sequence: CASSTPGLAIRNEQFF. The CDR3 nucleotides are TGTGCCAGTAGTACGCCGGGACTAGCAATCCGGAATGAGCAGTTCTTC. Filled out from reference TRBV19 and TRBJ2-1, the complete variable domain reads DGGITQSPKYLFRKEGQNVTLSCEQNLNHDAMYWYRQDPGQGLRLIYYSQIVNDFQKGDIAEGYSVSREKKESFPLTVTSAQKNPTAFYLCASSTPGLAIRNEQFFGPGTRLTVL.

The chain joins TRBV18 to TRBJ2-7, with D possibly TRBD1 on 5 matching bases. The CDR3 loop spans 13 amino acids. Germline CDR1 is KGHSH and CDR2 is LQKENI. V was clipped by 8 bases and J by 0 bases, with 11 bases between them. The CDR3 region is CASTMTASYEQYF. Written as DNA, the CDR3 is TGTGCCAGCACAATGACAGCCTCCTACGAGCAGTACTTC.

The chain carries TRBV18 and TRBJ1-1; TRBD1 aligns across 9 bases. The CDR3 loop spans 15 amino acids. Germline V gives CDR1 KGHSH, CDR2 LQKENI. V trimming: 2 bases; J trimming: 4 bases; junction bases outside the gene matches: 5. CDR3 sequence: CASSPTPTGGTEAFF. The CDR3 DNA reads as TGTGCCAGCTCACCAACCCCGACAGGGGGCACTGAAGCTTTCTTT.

CDR3 sequence (DNA): TGCGCCAGCAGCCTTTACAGGAGCCCAGATACGCAGTATTTT. Its translation is CASSLYRSPDTQYF. This chain joins TRBV4-3 and TRBJ2-3; weak D call: TRBD1 (5 bases). V was cut by 4 bases and J by 4 bases, with 12 bases left in between. The CDR3 loop spans 14 amino acids. Germline V gene data show CDR1 as LGHNA and CDR2 as YSLEER.

V usage is TRBV6-5 and J usage is TRBJ1-2; a weak D match, TRBD1 (5 bases). The V end lost 0 bases, the J end lost 2 bases, and 10 bases lay between the germline ends. Germline V CDR1 and CDR2: MNHEY, SVGAGI. This CDR3 has 15 residues. The CDR3 reads CASSYSQGRNYGYTF. Here the CDR3 DNA reads TGTGCCAGCAGTTACTCCCAGGGAAGAAACTATGGCTACACCTTC.

The gene calls are TRBV6-5 and TRBJ2-7; 7 bases fit TRBD1. V shed 4 bases and J 2 bases; nucleotides not matched to a gene: 11. This CDR3 comprises 16 residues. Looked up from germline, CDR1 is MNHEY and CDR2 is SVGAGI. The CDR3 is CASSSPDRTGTYEQYF. In nucleotides, the CDR3 is TGTGCCAGCAGTTCACCGGACAGGACAGGAACCTACGAGCAGTACTTC.